The 26 T cell receptor beta chains below were found in one sample sequenced in a study of T cell responses to AZD1222 COVID-19 vaccine. Profiled with immunoSEQ multiplex PCR; TCRdb holds only in-frame clones, not every one. Here the sample spans roughly 110,000 clones, 84% being singletons. Sequencing used peripheral blood, obtained on day 0 of AZD1222 vaccination. These receptors were collected from an adult in good health.

The CDR3 loop is CASSPGPHEQYF. The CDR3 nucleotides read TGTGCCAGTAGCCCGGGACCACACGAGCAGTACTTC. V and J are TRBV19 and TRBJ2-7; D is tentatively TRBD1 or TRBD2 (5 bases each). The CDR3 covers 12 residues. From germline, CDR1 is LNHDA and CDR2 SQIVND (reference sequence). V dropped 6 bases and J dropped 5 bases, with 11 bases sitting between them.

As to this clone: A read error may produce the germline difference seen at one junction end. The chain is built from TRBV18 and TRBJ1-3; D gene uncertain. Germline V gene data show CDR1 as KGHSH and CDR2 as LQKENI. The CDR3 extends over 11 amino acids. CDR3 loop: CASSYERDMHF. In DNA, the CDR3 is TGTGCCAGCTCATATGAGCGAGACATGCATTTT.

This rearrangement joins TRBV5-4 to TRBJ1-6, with D perhaps matching TRBD1 (5 bases). This CDR3 spans 17 amino acids. Germline CDR1 reads SGHNT; CDR2 reads YYREEE (reference sequence). V was cut by 4 bases and J by 0 bases, with 14 bases left in between. CDR3 amino acids: CASSTRGSSSYNSPLHF. The DNA of the CDR3 is TGTGCCAGCAGCACTCGGGGCTCGAGCTCCTATAATTCACCCCTCCACTTT.

The rearrangement joins TRBV11-3 to TRBJ2-6, with TRBD1 matching over 8 bases. V was pared by 5 bases and J by 3 bases, with 3 bases of the junction left unmatched. Germline lookup yields CDR1 SGHNT and CDR2 YENEEA. The CDR3 has 15 residues. The CDR3 DNA reads TGTGCCAGCAGCCCAGGGGGCGTTGGGGCCAACGTCCTGACTTTC. It translates to CASSPGGVGANVLTF.

CDR3 protein: CASSLGTEYNEQFF. CDR3 bases: TGCGCCAGCAGCTTGGGGACAGAGTACAATGAGCAGTTCTTC. This chain links TRBV5-1 with TRBJ2-1; tentatively, D is TRBD1 (6 bases). The CDR3 has 14 residues. CDR1 and CDR2 (germline): SGHRS, YFSETQ. The ends were cut back, 0 bases at V and 4 bases at J, with 8 bases in the middle.

The rearrangement joins TRBV28 to TRBJ1-2, with D possibly being TRBD1 (6 bases). This CDR3 contains 14 residues. Per the germline V gene, CDR1 is MDHEN and CDR2 is SYDVKM. V lost 5 bases and J 7 bases, leaving 17 bases between the germline ends. The DNA for the CDR3 is TGTGCCAGCAGTCCCGCCAGGGGATTCAGTGGCTACACCTTC. This sequence encodes CASSPARGFSGYTF.

The chain has TRBV15 and TRBJ2-7, with 7 bases identical to TRBD2. CDR1 is LNHNV and CDR2 is YYDKDF in the germline V gene (reference sequence). The CDR3 is 16 residues long. The ends lost 4 bases at V and 0 bases at J; junction bases unmatched: 9. The CDR3 region has the DNA TGTGCCACCAGCACCCGACGGGGGGTTAGCTCCTACGAGCAGTACTTC. It is translated as CATSTRRGVSSYEQYF.

This clone came up a few times. The chain combines TRBV29-1 with TRBJ2-1; TRBD2 is a possible D gene (5 bases). This CDR3 has 15 amino acids. V lost 6 bases, J lost 0 bases, and 15 bases lay in between. Germline V gene sequence: CDR1 SQVTM, CDR2 ANQGSEA. CDR3 nucleotides: TGCAGCGTCAACGGTGAAGGGAGCTCCTACAATGAGCAGTTCTTC. Protein product: CSVNGEGSSYNEQFF.

Written as DNA, the CDR3 is TGTGCCAGCAGCGTAGTAGTTGGACAGGGGTATTACAATGAGCAGTTCTTC. Translated, it gives CASSVVVGQGYYNEQFF. The rearrangement joins TRBV9 to TRBJ2-1; 9 nucleotides line up with TRBD1. The CDR3 runs 17 residues. With 0 bases clipped from V and 4 bases from J, the junction kept 8 bases outside the gene matches. The germline V gene encodes CDR1 SGDLS and CDR2 YYNGEE.

A few counts support this clone. V usage is TRBV7-9 and J usage is TRBJ1-1, with D possibly being TRBD1 (5 bases). The V end was cut by 2 bases, the J end by 0 bases, with 7 bases between. The CDR3 has 14 amino acids. The germline CDR1 and CDR2 sequences are SEHNR and FQNEAQ (reference sequence). The CDR3 here is CASSLLGVNTEAFF. The CDR3 DNA follows: TGTGCCAGCAGCTTATTAGGGGTGAACACTGAAGCTTTCTTT.

This chain joins TRBV7-6 and TRBJ2-1, with D unclear. Deletions cut 4 bases from V and 8 bases from J, with 9 bases between. The CDR3 has 12 amino acids. Per the germline V gene, CDR1 is SGHVS and CDR2 is FNYEAQ. The CDR3 region is CASSSETHEQFF. CDR3 sequence (DNA): TGTGCCAGCAGCTCCGAGACCCATGAGCAGTTCTTC.

To note about this clone: At one boundary the junction diverges from the germline segment, which might be a read error. This chain joins TRBV7-7 and TRBJ2-5; the D is unclear. The CDR3 sequence is 12 residues long. CDR1 SSHAT and CDR2 FNYEAQ come from the germline V gene (reference sequence). This chain's CDR3 is CASSLGMGTQYF. CDR3 nucleotide sequence: TGTGCTAGCAGCTTAGGAATGGGGACCCAGTACTTC.

V usage is TRBV5-1 and J usage is TRBJ2-5; weak D call: TRBD2 (5 bases). The CDR3 has 14 residues. The V gene's germline CDR1 is SGHRS and CDR2 YFSETQ. The ends were cut back, 5 bases at V and 3 bases at J, with 14 bases in the middle. CDR3: CASSLGPGKETQYF. The DNA of the CDR3 is TGCGCCAGCAGTCTTGGACCGGGGAAAGAGACCCAGTACTTC.

The V call is TRBV5-4, the J call TRBJ2-3; D ambiguous. This CDR3 has 13 amino acids. Germline CDR1 SGHNT, CDR2 YYREEE (reference sequence). V dropped 3 bases and J dropped 5 bases, with 10 bases sitting between them. The CDR3 bases are TGTGCCAGCAGCTGGGCCCTAGGAGATACGCAGTATTTT. It codes for CASSWALGDTQYF.

The V gene is TRBV7-2, the J gene TRBJ1-1, with no clear D. The CDR3 consists of 11 residues. Trimming removed 3 bases at V and 3 bases at J, with 2 bases between. Germline loops: CDR1 SGHTA, CDR2 FQGNSA. CDR3 DNA sequence: TGTGCCAGCAGCTTGTACACTGAAGCTTTCTTT. It is translated as CASSLYTEAFF.

V usage is TRBV5-1 and J usage is TRBJ2-5; 10 bases are a match to TRBD2. Per germline, CDR1 SGHRS and CDR2 YFSETQ. Trimming cost V 0 bases and J 5 bases; bases outside gene matches: 7. The CDR3 spans 16 residues. In DNA, the CDR3 is TGCGCCAGCAGCTTGGGGTTAGCGGGGGGCCGGGAGACCCAGTACTTC. Amino acids: CASSLGLAGGRETQYF.

The gene calls are TRBV3-1 (or the pseudogene TRBV3-2) and TRBJ2-5; 7 nucleotides line up with TRBD2. The CDR3 sequence is 16 residues long. V trimming: 4 bases; J trimming: 5 bases; junction bases outside the gene matches: 13. Germline V gives CDR1 LGHDT, CDR2 YNNKEL (reference sequence). CDR3 coding DNA: TGTGCCAGCAGCCCCTCTATCGGGGGGTTGGAGGAGACCCAGTACTTC. This gives the protein CASSPSIGGLEETQYF.

This clone turned up a few times. The chain couples TRBV28 to TRBJ1-2; D unresolved. The CDR3 runs 15 residues. V shed 6 bases and J shed 8 bases, with 22 bases lying between them. Germline loops: CDR1 MDHEN, CDR2 SYDVKM. As DNA, the CDR3 is TGTGCCAGCAGCGTCACTGGGCAGTTACTCGGGGGCTACACCTTC. This encodes CASSVTGQLLGGYTF.

There are a few counts of this clone. This chain connects TRBV15 to TRBJ1-2; 7 bases fit TRBD1. CDR1 and CDR2 from the germline V gene are LNHNV and YYDKDF (reference sequence). The V and J ends lost 0 bases and 5 bases, in that order; junction bases with no gene match: 3. CDR3 size: 14 residues. Written as DNA, the CDR3 is TGTGCCACCAGCAGAGATGAGGGGGCGTATGGCTACACCTTC. Protein product: CATSRDEGAYGYTF.

This chain joins TRBV10-3 and TRBJ1-6, with no clear D. The CDR3 runs to 14 residues. V dropped 0 bases and J dropped 7 bases, with 7 bases sitting between them. Germline loops: CDR1 ENHRY, CDR2 SYGVKD. CDR3 in amino acids: CAISESGSNSPLHF. The CDR3 nucleotides are TGTGCCATCAGTGAGTCCGGCAGCAATTCACCCCTCCACTTT.

This sequence joins TRBV10-3 and TRBJ1-3; TRBD1 matches 7 bases. V was pared by 4 bases and J by 5 bases, with 5 bases of the junction left unmatched. Per the germline V gene, CDR1 is ENHRY and CDR2 is SYGVKD. CDR3 length: 14 residues. DNA of the CDR3: TGTGCCATCAGTGTGCGACAGGGAAGAAACACCATATATTTT. It is translated as CAISVRQGRNTIYF.

The V and J genes are TRBV3-1 (or the pseudogene TRBV3-2) and TRBJ1-2, with D maybe TRBD1 (5 bases). The CDR3 has 14 amino acids. The germline CDR1 and CDR2 sequences are LGHDT and YNNKEL (reference sequence). V was shortened by 0 bases and J by 5 bases, with 10 bases between the two germline ends. For the CDR3, the DNA is TGTGCCAGCAGCCAAGAAGGGACGGTGTATGGCTACACCTTC. Amino acids: CASSQEGTVYGYTF.

The genes are TRBV7-6 and TRBJ1-5, with a possible D match to TRBD1 (6 bases). Trimming stripped 4 bases from V and 4 bases from J, with 11 bases between. The CDR3 is made up of 14 amino acids. Per the germline V gene, CDR1 is SGHVS and CDR2 is FNYEAQ. CDR3 sequence (DNA): TGTGCCAGCAGCTCCGAACAGGGAAATCAGCCCCAGCATTTT. Residues: CASSSEQGNQPQHF.

This sequence joins TRBV5-6 and TRBJ2-1, with 7 bases lining up with TRBD1. CDR1 and CDR2 (germline): SGHDT, YYEEEE. Unmatched junction bases numbered 6, after V lost 4 bases and J lost 2 bases. CDR3 size: 15 residues. The CDR3 reads CASSLRDRPYNEQFF. Here the CDR3 DNA reads TGTGCCAGCAGCCTAAGGGACAGACCCTACAATGAGCAGTTCTTC.

The CDR3 nucleotides are TGTGCCAGCAGCGGGACAGGGGGGATTACGTCTAGCACAGATACGCAGTATTTT. It codes for CASSGTGGITSSTDTQYF. The V call is TRBV2, the J call TRBJ2-3; TRBD1 matches 11 bases. Germline CDR1 SNHLY, CDR2 FYNNEI. With 6 bases clipped from V and 0 bases from J, the junction kept 11 bases outside the gene matches. The CDR3 loop spans 18 amino acids. Filled out from reference TRBV2 and TRBJ2-3, the complete variable domain reads EPEVTQTPSHQVTQMGQEVILRCVPISNHLYFYWYRQILGQKVEFLVSFYNNEISEKSEIFDDQFSVERPDGSNFTLKIRSTKLEDSAMYFCASSGTGGITSSTDTQYFGPGTRLTVL.

V gene TRBV7-3 combines with J gene TRBJ1-2, with TRBD1 matching over 8 bases. V shed 1 base, J shed 3 bases, and the junction held 13 bases outside the gene matches. This CDR3 has 18 residues. Germline CDR1 SGHTA, CDR2 FQGTGA. The CDR3 here is CASSLMAGGDVVYYGYTF. CDR3 nucleotide sequence: TGTGCCAGCAGCTTAATGGCAGGGGGCGACGTCGTTTACTATGGCTACACCTTC.